This TCR beta chain comes out of a study of CD8+ T cells in alopecia areata. Study-level findings and limits: Tissue-resident alphabeta T cells belonging to normal skin likewise get sequenced within scalp specimens. In scalp, tofacitinib significantly decreased clonality and expanded CD8+ clones among the top 100.

Investigators isolated RNA and reverse transcribed it into cDNA to act as the sequencing template. Generated by immunoSEQ multiplex PCR, the TCRdb table keeps only in-frame clones and is missing some. The data contain 130,000 or so clones, approximately 60% of them singletons. This clone was found a few times. Its target is not known. Regarding treatment: oral pan-JAK inhibitor, 5-10 mg twice daily. Sample: CD4+ T cells sorted from blood, taken at week 4, from a patient treated with tofacitinib. The TCR originated in a human donor with alopecia areata.

CDR3 in amino acids: CASSSDRGSYNEQFF. The DNA of the CDR3 is TGTGCCAGCAGCTCAGACAGGGGCTCCTACAATGAGCAGTTCTTC. The rearrangement uses TRBV11-2 and TRBJ2-1; 8 bases align to TRBD1. This CDR3 spans 15 amino acids. The junction had 2 bases not matched to a gene; V was cut back by 4 bases and J by 0 bases. Germline CDR1 and CDR2: SGHAT and FQNNGV. Full variable domain (rest looked up from reference TRBV11-2 and TRBJ2-1): EAGVAQSPRYKIIEKRQSVAFWCNPISGHATLYWYQQILGQGPKLLIQFQNNGVVDDSQLPKDRFSAERLKGVDSTLKIQPAKLEDSAVYLCASSSDRGSYNEQFFGPGTRLTVL.